Below are 22 T cell receptor beta chains sequenced from a single sample in a study of Tregs in tolerant kidney transplant recipients. Assay: immunoSEQ multiplex PCR; the TCRdb copy retains only in-frame clones and omits some. The sample records about 66,000 clones, roughly 92% being singletons. The sequenced sample was CD8+ T cells from blood, obtained before the transplant. The receptors derive from a human donor who received a combined kidney and bone marrow transplant.

J is TRBJ2-1 and V is TRBV5-1; 7 bases agree with TRBD2. The germline gives CDR1 SGHRS, CDR2 YFSETQ. The CDR3 loop spans 15 amino acids. J gave up 0 bases and V 3 bases, and 3 bases lay outside the gene matches. CDR3 DNA sequence: TGCGCCAGCAGCTCCGAGCGGGGCTCCTACAATGAGCAGTTCTTC. It translates to CASSSERGSYNEQFF.

This sequence joins TRBV5-5 and TRBJ1-1; no reliable D call. CDR3 length: 13 amino acids. V was pared by 3 bases and J by 2 bases, with 8 bases between. Germline values: CDR1 SGHKS, CDR2 YYEKEE (reference sequence). The CDR3: CASSWTDNTEAFF. In DNA, the CDR3 is TGTGCCAGCAGCTGGACTGACAACACTGAAGCTTTCTTT.

This sequence joins TRBV6-5 and TRBJ2-7; the D gene is possibly TRBD2 (5 bases). Trimming shortened V by 6 bases and J by 4 bases, and 19 bases separated the two germline ends. CDR3 length equals 15 residues. Germline CDR1 is MNHEY and CDR2 is SVGAGI. CDR3 protein: CASSPTRGSLYEQYF. The CDR3 DNA follows: TGTGCCAGCAGCCCCACGCGAGGGTCTCTTTACGAGCAGTACTTC.

The V gene is TRBV6-1, the J gene TRBJ2-5; D possibly corresponds to TRBD2 (6 bases). The CDR3 runs 15 residues. The germline gives CDR1 MNHNS, CDR2 SASEGT. V was pared by 6 bases and J by 4 bases, with 18 bases between. In DNA, the CDR3 is TGTGCCAGCAGGACCCTCGGGGGAATGACAGAGACCCAGTACTTC. Translated: CASRTLGGMTETQYF.

This chain connects TRBV9 to TRBJ2-5; 7 positions agree with TRBD2. This CDR3 is 15 amino acids long. Looked up from germline, CDR1 is SGDLS and CDR2 is YYNGEE. V was pared by 3 bases and J by 2 bases, with 7 bases of the junction left unmatched. As DNA, the CDR3 is TGTGCCAGCAGCGCGGGGGGAGGAAAACAAGAGACCCAGTACTTC. Its protein is CASSAGGGKQETQYF.

This clone was picked up a small number of times. This chain joins TRBV6-6 and TRBJ1-2; 7 bases are shared with TRBD1. V lost 4 bases and J lost 6; bases outside the gene matches: 8. The CDR3 is 14 residues long. Germline CDR1 MNHNY, CDR2 SVGAGI (reference sequence). The CDR3 DNA follows: TGTGCCAGCAGTTCCCCCCACAGGGGCGATGGCTACACCTTC. It yields the protein CASSSPHRGDGYTF.

The genes are TRBV19 and TRBJ2-5, with TRBD2 identical over 10 bases. V was pared by 2 bases and J by 5 bases, with 5 bases of the junction left unmatched. The CDR3 totals 15 residues. Germline CDR1 and CDR2: LNHDA and SQIVND (reference sequence). Written as DNA, the CDR3 is TGTGCCAGTAGTATATCGTCTAGCGGGAGTGAGACCCAGTACTTC. It is translated as CASSISSSGSETQYF. Filled out from reference TRBV19 and TRBJ2-5, the complete variable domain reads DGGITQSPKYLFRKEGQNVTLSCEQNLNHDAMYWYRQDPGQGLRLIYYSQIVNDFQKGDIAEGYSVSREKKESFPLTVTSAQKNPTAFYLCASSISSSGSETQYFGPGTRLLVL.

The chain couples TRBV6-5 to TRBJ2-7; 7 bases line up with TRBD1. The J segment lost 2 bases and the V segment lost 4 bases, leaving 8 bases of the junction unmatched. The germline V gene has CDR1 MNHEY and CDR2 SVGAGI. CDR3 length equals 15 residues. The DNA for the CDR3 is TGTGCCAGCAGTTCGATACAGGGGAATACCTACGAGCAGTACTTC. Its translation: CASSSIQGNTYEQYF.

The gene calls are TRBV7-3 and TRBJ1-1; TRBD1 aligns across 8 bases. This CDR3 region has 14 residues. Trimming took 5 bases from V and 3 from J; bases not matched to a gene: 5. CDR1 SGHTA and CDR2 FQGTGA come from the germline V gene. The CDR3 protein is CASSPQGGDTEAFF. DNA of the CDR3: TGTGCCAGCAGCCCACAGGGGGGGGACACTGAAGCTTTCTTT.

As DNA, the CDR3 is TGTGCCAGCAGCTTGGGGTTCGGGAGGACTGAAGCTTTCTTT. Translating gives CASSLGFGRTEAFF. This chain connects TRBV5-5 to TRBJ1-1; D unresolved. Germline V gene data show CDR1 as SGHKS and CDR2 as YYEKEE (reference sequence). The CDR3 has 14 residues. V lost 0 bases and J lost 5, with 11 bases in between.

The gene calls are TRBV30 and TRBJ2-3; 8 positions agree with TRBD2. The CDR3 loop spans 17 amino acids. Germline CDR1 reads GTSNPN; CDR2 reads SVGIG (reference sequence). Trimming cost V 0 bases and J 2 bases; bases outside gene matches: 10. The chain's CDR3 is CAWSVGVDSGTTDTQYF. CDR3 coding DNA: TGTGCCTGGAGTGTAGGTGTGGATAGCGGGACCACAGATACGCAGTATTTT.

The chain combines TRBV27 with TRBJ1-5; no firm D call. V gave up 3 bases and J gave up 0 bases, with 12 bases separating them. The germline CDR1 and CDR2 sequences are MNHEY and SMNVEV (reference sequence). The CDR3 sequence is 16 residues long. The DNA for the CDR3 is TGTGCCAGCAGTTTGTCTGGGAGTTTTAGCAATCAGCCCCAGCATTTT. Its translation: CASSLSGSFSNQPQHF.

This sequence joins TRBV27 and TRBJ1-1; TRBD1 agrees at 7 bases. Trimming removed 3 bases from V and 0 bases from J; junction bases left unmatched: 4. Germline lookup yields CDR1 MNHEY and CDR2 SMNVEV (reference sequence). The CDR3 covers 15 residues. CDR3 DNA sequence: TGTGCCAGCAGTTTGGGACAGAACATGAACACTGAAGCTTTCTTT. Amino acid sequence: CASSLGQNMNTEAFF.

V gene TRBV28 combines with J gene TRBJ1-1; D is possibly TRBD1 (6 bases). V lost 4 bases and J lost 1, with 13 bases in between. CDR3 length: 15 amino acids. Germline values: CDR1 MDHEN, CDR2 SYDVKM. Here the CDR3 reads CASSSPGEGNTEAFF. As DNA, the CDR3 is TGTGCCAGCAGTTCGCCAGGGGAAGGGAACACTGAAGCTTTCTTT. Filled out from reference TRBV28 and TRBJ1-1, the complete variable domain reads DVKVTQSSRYLVKRTGEKVFLECVQDMDHENMFWYRQDPGLGLRLIYFSYDVKMKEKGDIPEGYSVSREKKERFSLILESASTNQTSMYLCASSSPGEGNTEAFFGQGTRLTVV.

This sequence joins TRBV19 and TRBJ2-2, with a weak D call TRBD2 (6 bases). V shed 3 bases and J shed 2 bases, with 7 bases lying between them. This CDR3 is 14 amino acids long. CDR1 and CDR2 from the germline V gene are LNHDA and SQIVND (reference sequence). This CDR3 is CASSIGTNTGELFF. CDR3 DNA: TGTGCCAGTAGTATTGGGACTAACACCGGGGAGCTGTTTTTT.

The chain employs TRBV14 and TRBJ2-7; 11 positions agree with TRBD2. V gave up 6 bases and J gave up 2 bases; unmatched junction bases: 6. Germline CDR1 reads SGHDN; CDR2 reads FVKESK. The CDR3 spans 15 residues. The CDR3 region is CASSRFSGRAYEQYF. The CDR3 coding sequence is TGTGCCAGCAGTCGTTTTAGCGGGAGGGCCTACGAGCAGTACTTC.

This chain joins TRBV14 and TRBJ2-7; 14 bases are shared with TRBD2. Germline CDR1 reads SGHDN; CDR2 reads FVKESK. V was clipped by 8 bases and J by 6 bases; unmatched bases: 6. The CDR3 is 14 amino acids. The CDR3 region has the DNA TGTGCCAGCGGGACTAGCGGGAGTTGGAGCGAGCAGTACTTC. Protein: CASGTSGSWSEQYF.

The rearrangement uses TRBV18 and TRBJ1-2; maybe TRBD1 (6 bases). The germline CDR1 and CDR2 sequences are KGHSH and LQKENI. This CDR3 has 18 amino acids. The V and J ends lost 1 base and 7 bases respectively, with 25 bases between them. CDR3 DNA sequence: TGTGCCAGCTCACCACAGGGTGAGGTGAGGGGGTATGGGGCTGGCTACACCTTC. Translating it yields CASSPQGEVRGYGAGYTF.

V usage is TRBV5-6 and J usage is TRBJ1-3, with D maybe TRBD1 (5 bases). CDR3 size: 13 residues. V lost 6 bases, J lost 4 bases, and 11 bases lay in between. Germline values: CDR1 SGHDT, CDR2 YYEEEE. CDR3 sequence reads: CASTRGGGNTIYF. CDR3 bases: TGTGCCAGCACAAGGGGCGGCGGAAACACCATATATTTT. Full variable domain (outside the CDR3, taken from reference TRBV5-6 and TRBJ1-3): DAGVTQSPTHLIKTRGQQVTLRCSPKSGHDTVSWYQQALGQGPQFIFQYYEEEERQRGNFPDRFSGHQFPNYSSELNVNALLLGDSALYLCASTRGGGNTIYFGEGSWLTVV.

This clone was detected once. The V call is TRBV5-1, the J call TRBJ2-7; the match to TRBD1 covers 7 bases. The CDR3 loop spans 15 amino acids. CDR1 SGHRS and CDR2 YFSETQ come from the germline V gene. V lost 4 bases and J lost 5; bases outside the gene matches: 12. For the CDR3, the DNA is TGCGCCAGCAGCATCCAGGGGACAGTATTCGACGAGCAGTACTTC. Its protein is CASSIQGTVFDEQYF.

V usage is TRBV6-6 and J usage is TRBJ2-5, with a weak D call TRBD2 (5 bases). V lost 5 bases and J 5 bases, leaving 18 bases between the germline ends. The CDR3 has 15 residues. Germline V lookup: CDR1 MNHNY, CDR2 SVGAGI (reference sequence). The CDR3 nucleotides are TGTGCCAGCAGTCAAGGGATAACGCGGAGGGAGACCCAGTACTTC. Translation: CASSQGITRRETQYF.

The genes are TRBV2 and TRBJ1-1, with D uncertain. Trimming stripped 0 bases from V and 0 bases from J, with 11 bases between. CDR3 length: 16 residues. Germline CDR1 reads SNHLY; CDR2 reads FYNNEI. CDR3 sequence (DNA): TGTGCCAGCAGTGAAGCGCGGGCCTCTATGAACACTGAAGCTTTCTTT. This encodes CASSEARASMNTEAFF.